These 11 T cell receptor beta chains came from one sample sequenced in a study of OX40 agonist ivuxolimab in advanced cancers. Profiling relied on immunoSEQ multiplex PCR, and the TCRdb table lists in-frame clones only, not all of them. Of about 47,000 clones in the sample, roughly 80% were seen once. Material: CD4+ or CD8+ T cells sorted from blood, obtained in a trial of the OX40 agonist ivuxolimab. Source of these receptors: an adult with an advanced solid tumor such as melanoma, head and neck, liver or kidney cancer.

The V gene is TRBV27, the J gene TRBJ2-3; a possible D gene is TRBD2 (5 bases). The V gene's germline CDR1 is MNHEY and CDR2 SMNVEV (reference sequence). Trimming shortened V by 6 bases and J by 2 bases, and 12 bases separated the two germline ends. This CDR3 has 14 amino acids. The CDR3 loop is CASSSVDFTDTQYF. CDR3 nucleotides: TGTGCCAGCAGCTCAGTGGACTTCACAGATACGCAGTATTTT.

The rearrangement uses TRBV27 and TRBJ1-2; 7 bases are a match to TRBD1. CDR1 is MNHEY and CDR2 is SMNVEV in the germline V gene (reference sequence). The CDR3 consists of 19 residues. The V and J ends lost 6 bases and 5 bases, in that order; junction bases with no gene match: 24. CDR3 sequence (DNA): TGTGCCAGCAGCTTAGCCCCCCCGCCCCAGGGGGGAGTTGGGTATGGCTACACCTTC. Protein product: CASSLAPPPQGGVGYGYTF.

The rearrangement links TRBV5-4 to TRBJ1-1; maybe TRBD1 (5 bases). The V end lost 4 bases, the J end lost 4 bases, and 11 bases lay between the germline ends. The CDR3 runs 13 residues. Germline V CDR1 and CDR2: SGHNT, YYREEE (reference sequence). CDR3 loop: CASSPVGGTEAFF. For the CDR3, the DNA is TGTGCCAGCAGCCCGGTGGGGGGCACTGAAGCTTTCTTT. The entire variable domain, with the rest obtained from reference TRBV5-4 and TRBJ1-1, is as follows: ETGVTQSPTHLIKTRGQQVTLRCSSQSGHNTVSWYQQALGQGPQFIFQYYREEENGRGNFPPRFSGLQFPNYSSELNVNALELDDSALYLCASSPVGGTEAFFGQGTRLTVV.

The chain uses TRBV4-1 and TRBJ2-7; 7 bases are a match to TRBD1. Trimming removed 2 bases from V and 0 bases from J; junction bases left unmatched: 7. The germline V gene has CDR1 MGHRA and CDR2 YSYEKL. The CDR3 consists of 16 residues. CDR3 nucleotides: TGCGCCAGCAGCCAAAAAATCGGGACAGACTCCTACGAGCAGTACTTC. Translated, it gives CASSQKIGTDSYEQYF.

The V call is TRBV27, the J call TRBJ1-2, with 9 bases matching TRBD1. The CDR3 extends over 15 amino acids. V shed 6 bases, J shed 7 bases, and the junction held 12 bases outside the gene matches. Germline assignment: CDR1 MNHEY and CDR2 SMNVEV (reference sequence). Here the CDR3 DNA reads TGTGCCAGCAGCTCCCTGGGACAGGGAAGGAGTGGCTACACCTTC. The encoded protein is CASSSLGQGRSGYTF.

The rearrangement links TRBV9 to TRBJ2-7, with 7 nucleotides matching TRBD1. Germline V gene sequence: CDR1 SGDLS, CDR2 YYNGEE. V shed 4 bases, J shed 3 bases, and the junction held 4 bases outside the gene matches. The CDR3 consists of 13 residues. For the CDR3, the DNA is TGTGCCAGCAGCAACCGGGACAGCTACGAGCAGTACTTC. It translates to CASSNRDSYEQYF.

V gene TRBV9 combines with J gene TRBJ2-6, with D unresolved. The CDR3 has 14 residues. CDR1 is SGDLS and CDR2 is YYNGEE in the germline V gene. V shed 0 bases and J shed 5 bases, with 6 bases lying between them. The CDR3 loop reads CASSVGNRANVLTF. In DNA form, the CDR3 reads TGTGCCAGCAGCGTAGGGAATCGGGCCAACGTCCTGACTTTC.

This chain uses TRBV7-9 with TRBJ2-7; D not certain. Germline V gives CDR1 SEHNR, CDR2 FQNEAQ (reference sequence). The length of the CDR3 is 12 residues. Trimming left V 6 bases short and J 4 bases short, with 10 bases between. The CDR3 bases are TGTGCCAGCAGGAACGGGTCGTACGAGCAGTACTTC. It is translated as CASRNGSYEQYF.

A few counts support this clone. The V and J genes are TRBV5-4 and TRBJ1-5; 12 bases line up with TRBD1. This CDR3 region has 15 residues. V was clipped by 4 bases and J by 8 bases; unmatched bases: 7. Germline lookup yields CDR1 SGHNT and CDR2 YYREEE (reference sequence). In nucleotides, the CDR3 is TGTGCCAGCAGCCGTGGGACAGGGGGCACGGAGCCCCAGCATTTT. Translating gives CASSRGTGGTEPQHF.

The V and J genes are TRBV28 and TRBJ2-1, with unresolved D. Between the trimmed V and J ends, which lost 7 bases and 1 base, there was a span of 8 bases. CDR1 and CDR2 (germline): MDHEN, SYDVKM. This CDR3 comprises 13 residues. The CDR3 loop is CASTPASYNEQFF. The CDR3 bases are TGTGCCAGCACTCCTGCGTCCTACAATGAGCAGTTCTTC.

V and J are TRBV7-9 and TRBJ2-7, with D perhaps matching TRBD2 (6 bases). This CDR3 is 17 amino acids long. Germline V gene sequence: CDR1 SEHNR, CDR2 FQNEAQ (reference sequence). V was shortened by 4 bases and J by 1 base, with 20 bases between the two germline ends. This chain's CDR3 is CASSSFPGLGSSYEQYF. As DNA, the CDR3 is TGTGCCAGCAGCTCATTTCCGGGACTTGGGTCGTCCTACGAGCAGTACTTC.